This is a list of T cell receptor beta chains from one sample in a study of cytomegalovirus exposure and HLA in healthy donors. The repertoire was sequenced with immunoSEQ multiplex PCR; TCRdb's copy has only in-frame clones and lacks some. The sample holds about 120,000 clones, 65% to 80% seen once. Sample: PBMCs. These receptors all stem from a human donor in good health. The CDR3 runs from the conserved cysteine through the conserved F or W. Fields, in order: D gene, V gene, J gene, clone size, CDR3 DNA, CDR3 protein. D genes are given only for firm matches. Clone size is not always given. Where it is, it says once, few, many or a class for expanded clones.

NA	TRBV6-1	TRBJ2-7	NA	TGTGCCAGCAGTGCATCTTTTGGACAGAACTACGAGCAGTACTTC	CASSASFGQNYEQYF
TRBD1	TRBV28	TRBJ1-5	NA	TGTGCCAGCAGGAAAACAGGGGATAGCAATCAGCCCCAGCATTTT	CASRKTGDSNQPQHF
NA	TRBV6-1	TRBJ1-5	few	TGTGCCAGCAGTGAAATTACAGGGTTAAGCAATCAGCCCCAGCATTTT	CASSEITGLSNQPQHF
NA	TRBV19	TRBJ1-5	NA	TGTGCCAGTCGGCAACAGTCCCCCTATAGCAATCAGCCCCAGCATTTT	CASRQQSPYSNQPQHF
NA	TRBV9	TRBJ2-5	NA	TGTGCCAGCAGCGTAGCTACGAGGGCATCGGGAGAGACCCAGTACTTC	CASSVATRASGETQYF
NA	TRBV10-3	TRBJ1-5	NA	TGTGCCATCAGTGAATCGAGGGACAATCAGCCCCAGCATTTT	CAISESRDNQPQHF
TRBD1	TRBV5-1	TRBJ2-3	NA	TGCGCCAGCAGCTTTGGACAGGGTGCAGATACGCAGTATTTT	CASSFGQGADTQYF
TRBD1	TRBV4-1	TRBJ2-5	NA	TGTGCCAGCAGTCCCGGGACAGGGGGAATGGCCCAGTACTTC	CASSPGTGGMAQYF
NA	TRBV2	TRBJ2-1	NA	TGTGCCAGCAGGGACGCGCTGGGGGCTAAAGACAATGAGCAGTTCTTC	CASRDALGAKDNEQFF
TRBD2	TRBV19	TRBJ2-5	NA	TGTGCCAGTAGTCCCCAGACTAGCGGGGGTGAGACCCAGTACTTC	CASSPQTSGGETQYF
TRBD1	TRBV6-1	TRBJ2-5	NA	TGTGCCAGCAGTGAAAAGACAGGGTTTGGGATGGAGACCCAGTACTTC	CASSEKTGFGMETQYF
NA	TRBV10-3	TRBJ2-7	NA	TGTGCCATTTCACAGGTGGCAGACCCAGGCTACGAGCAGTACTTC	CAISQVADPGYEQYF
TRBD2	TRBV27	TRBJ2-1	NA	TGTGCCAGCAGTTTTTGGCTAGCGGGTTCTACAGGGAATGAGCAGTTCTTC	CASSFWLAGSTGNEQFF
NA	TRBV15	TRBJ2-1	NA	TGTGCCACCAGCCTAGAGGCGGGACGCCTTTCCTACAATGAGCAGTTCTTC	CATSLEAGRLSYNEQFF
NA	TRBV10-2	TRBJ1-4	NA	TGCGCCAGCAGTGCAAAAATAGCAACTAATGAAAAACTGTTTTTT	CASSAKIATNEKLFF
TRBD1	TRBV6-1	TRBJ1-1	NA	TGTGCCAGCAGCTTGGACAGGGGGCTTTGGGGAGCTTTCTTT	CASSLDRGLWGAFF
NA	TRBV12-5	TRBJ1-1	NA	TGTGCTAGTTCAGGGGTTTTAGGGACTGAAGCTTTCTTT	CASSGVLGTEAFF
NA	TRBV6-5	TRBJ2-7	few	TGTGCCAGCAGTTACACCGGGAAAGGCTACGAGCAGTACTTC	CASSYTGKGYEQYF
NA	TRBV27	TRBJ2-7	NA	TGTGCCAGCAGTTCAGGGGCGATTTGGAACGAGCAGTACTTC	CASSSGAIWNEQYF
NA	TRBV19	TRBJ1-1	NA	TGTGCCAGTAAACAGGGTATCGCTGAAGCTTTCTTT	CASKQGIAEAFF
TRBD1	TRBV7-9	TRBJ1-2	NA	TGTGCCAGCAGCCCGGGACAGCAAAACTATGGCTACACCTTC	CASSPGQQNYGYTF
NA	TRBV9	TRBJ2-3	NA	TGTGCCAGCAGCGTATCCGGGGGGCTAGGAGATACGCAGTATTTT	CASSVSGGLGDTQYF
TRBD1	TRBV7-2	TRBJ1-4	NA	TGTGCCAGCAGCTTAGTGGGGACAGATAGTGAAAAACTGTTTTTT	CASSLVGTDSEKLFF
NA	TRBV28	TRBJ1-2	once	TGTGCCAGCTACCCGAGTTGGAACTATGGCTACACCTTC	CASYPSWNYGYTF
TRBD2	TRBV4-1	TRBJ2-5	once	TGCGCCAGCAGCCTGGGACTAGCGGGGGGGTGGCGGGAGACCCAGTACTTC	CASSLGLAGGWRETQYF
NA	TRBV7-2	TRBJ2-5	NA	TGTGCCAGCGCAGGGGGGAGTACGGAGACCCAGTACTTC	CASAGGSTETQYF
TRBD1	TRBV19	TRBJ1-6	NA	TGTGCCAGTAGTCCCGGGACAGGGGGAAATTCACCCCTCCACTTT	CASSPGTGGNSPLHF
NA	TRBV14	TRBJ1-4	NA	TGTGCCAGCAGCCAAGTCATGGGGAGGGACTATACTGAAAAACTGTTTTTT	CASSQVMGRDYTEKLFF
TRBD1	TRBV6-1	TRBJ1-4	NA	TGTGCCAGCAGCGTAGGGACAGGGGGATTTGAAAAACTGTTTTTT	CASSVGTGGFEKLFF
NA	TRBV29-1	TRBJ1-2	once	TGCAGCGTTGACCCGGGGAGACCTTATGGCTACACCTTC	CSVDPGRPYGYTF
TRBD1	TRBV9	TRBJ1-2	NA	TGTGCCAGCAGCGTAGACTCCCCCCGACAGGGCCAGGTCAAGTTTTATGGCTACACCTTC	CASSVDSPRQGQVKFYGYTF
TRBD2	TRBV15	TRBJ2-3	NA	TGTGCCACCAGCAGACGGACTAGTACAGGTGATGCAGATACGCAGTATTTT	CATSRRTSTGDADTQYF
NA	TRBV4-1	TRBJ2-1	NA	TGCGCCAGCAGCGAGGCCCAATCCTTCCACAATGAGCAGTTCTTC	CASSEAQSFHNEQFF
TRBD2	TRBV27	TRBJ2-7	NA	TGTGCCAGCAGTAGCTTGCGGGGGGTCTACGAGCAGTACTTC	CASSSLRGVYEQYF
NA	TRBV5-1	TRBJ1-1	NA	TGCGCCAGCAGCCTTGAGAGGGCAGGGGACACTGAAGCTTTCTTT	CASSLERAGDTEAFF
TRBD2	TRBV7-9	TRBJ2-5	NA	TGTGCCAGCAGCTTCCTAGCGGGGGACGAGACCCAGTACTTC	CASSFLAGDETQYF